This TCR beta chain derives from a study of blood T cell repertoires in COVID-19. Across the whole study: Nucleic acid was either cDNA or gDNA, and it came from T cells, B-cell-depleted T cells, or PBMCs.

Authors' data handling: Estimates of nucleated cell counts were drawn from the amplification of reference gene primers. The method was immunoSEQ multiplex PCR; TCRdb's version includes in-frame clones alone and lacks a portion of them. V and J calls and clone size follow that table, whereas D and trimming were derived from the DNA. The table shows 200,000 to 300,000 clones, with roughly four fifths occurring only once. CDR3 size: 14 residues. Germline values: CDR1 MNHEY, CDR2 SMNVEV (reference sequence). The trim removed 5 bases at V and 4 bases at J, leaving 7 bases unmatched. V is TRBV27 and J is TRBJ1-2; 7 nucleotides align to TRBD1. The source of this sequence is a man aged 45 to 65 with acute or convalescent COVID-19. The sample consisted of peripheral blood. CDR3: CASSILRDSYGYTF. CDR3 sequence (DNA): TGTGCCAGCAGTATACTCCGGGACAGCTATGGCTACACCTTC.